This T cell receptor (beta chain) derives from a study of cytomegalovirus exposure and HLA in healthy donors (dated by TCRdb to the late 2010s). About the study as a whole: The roughly 670 repertoires of the first cohort and the roughly 120 validation repertoires were produced on the same platform, according to a later analysis. The study was designed to test whether signatures of past pathogen exposure could be identified by cataloging public T cell receptors. Along with the approximately 650-subject first cohort, a separate validation cohort of over a hundred different subjects was used. To predict cytomegalovirus infection status, the study brought together high-throughput TCR immunosequencing, statistical association of individual TCRs with disease status, and machine learning.

The library was made by the immunoSEQ multiplex PCR assay. Processing in the source paper ran as follows. A statistical classification framework was built for diagnosing cytomegalovirus status from the catalog of TCR beta chain sequences. TCRdb took over this immuneACCESS table, retaining in-frame rearrangements with V and J assigned. Such tables are incomplete; in checked studies, under half of the missing clones stem from an unresolved V gene, and the remainder is unexplained. Clone size and the V and J calls come from that table; the DNA yielded D and trimming. The sample table contains 150,000 to 200,000 clones; only one count was recorded for about 89% of them. The biggest ten clones account for about 2.5% of the sample. The donors belonged to the validation cohort of about 120 subjects, which was separate from the approximately 660-subject first cohort. Comments on this clone: It has no known antigen specificity. No much larger clone is present one base from it, and per-base qualities are unavailable.

Results the study describes overall, beyond this receptor: Cytomegalovirus status was reported to be diagnosed by the classifier with high specificity and sensitivity in both the original and validation cohorts. In vitro tests confirmed that three of the cytomegalovirus-associated TCR beta chains recognize cytomegalovirus antigens. The authors suggested that the approach could potentially be extended to other disease states and immunological phenotypes. While some public TCRs were present in many individuals, most TCR sequences turned up only very rarely across donors. Subsequent analysis determined that TCRs grouped into clusters in the first cohort also showed a tendency toward co-occurrence across the 120 or so validation repertoires, and approximately 93% of cluster scores exceeded 0. The study listed 164 TCR beta chains as associated with cytomegalovirus. A later analysis had no HLA typing for the validation cohort, so co-occurrence there was scored across all 120 repertoires.

Sequenced: PBMCs. The receptor's source is a man between 18 and 29 years old in good health and CMV-seropositive.

At the DNA level, the sequence is TGTGCCACCGGGCGGGGGGGCCAGAGGAACAATGAGCAGTTCTTC. It specifies CATGRGGQRNNEQFF. Recombination connected TRBV15 to TRBJ2-1; 9 junctional bases match TRBD2. The CDR3 runs 15 amino acids, cysteine and phenylalanine included. The read is trimmed to its CDR3 DNA, 45 bases read in frame from base 1. From V the trimming removes 8 bases and from J it removes 5 bases, while the gene matches leave 10 bases of the junction unaccounted for. According to the germline V gene (reference sequence), CDR1 reads LNHNV and CDR2 reads YYDKDF.